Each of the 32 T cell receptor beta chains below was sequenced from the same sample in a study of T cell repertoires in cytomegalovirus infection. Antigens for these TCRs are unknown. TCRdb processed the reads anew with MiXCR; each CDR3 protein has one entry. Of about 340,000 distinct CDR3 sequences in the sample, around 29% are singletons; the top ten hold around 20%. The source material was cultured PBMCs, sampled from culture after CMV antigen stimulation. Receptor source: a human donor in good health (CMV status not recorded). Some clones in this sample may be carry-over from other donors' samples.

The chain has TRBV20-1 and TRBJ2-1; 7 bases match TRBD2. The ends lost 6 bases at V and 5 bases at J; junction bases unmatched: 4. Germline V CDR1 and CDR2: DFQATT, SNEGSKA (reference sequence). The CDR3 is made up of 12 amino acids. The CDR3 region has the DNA TGCAGTGCGGGGGGAGGGAACAATGAGCAGTTCTTC. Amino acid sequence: CSAGGGNNEQFF.

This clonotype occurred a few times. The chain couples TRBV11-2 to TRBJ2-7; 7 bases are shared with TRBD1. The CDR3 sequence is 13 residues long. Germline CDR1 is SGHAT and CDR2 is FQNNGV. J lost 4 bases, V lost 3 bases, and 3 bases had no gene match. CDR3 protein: CASSLTGWYEQYF. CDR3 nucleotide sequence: TGTGCCAGCAGCTTGACAGGGTGGTACGAGCAGTACTTC.

Here the CDR3 DNA reads TGTGCCAGCAGTCGCCGTACAGGAATACCTACATTCGAGCAGTACTTC. Residues: CASSRRTGIPTFEQYF. The rearrangement joins TRBV27 to TRBJ2-7; D is perhaps TRBD1 (5 bases). Germline CDR1 and CDR2: MNHEY and SMNVEV (reference sequence). The CDR3 consists of 16 residues. V was cut by 5 bases and J by 6 bases, with 23 bases left in between.

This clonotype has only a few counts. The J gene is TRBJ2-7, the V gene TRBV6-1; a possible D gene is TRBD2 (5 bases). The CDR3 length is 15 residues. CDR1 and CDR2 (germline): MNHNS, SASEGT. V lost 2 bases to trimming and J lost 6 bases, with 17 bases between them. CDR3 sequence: CASSEMNGNSFEQYF. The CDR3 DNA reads TGTGCCAGCAGTGAAATGAACGGGAATAGCTTCGAGCAGTACTTC.

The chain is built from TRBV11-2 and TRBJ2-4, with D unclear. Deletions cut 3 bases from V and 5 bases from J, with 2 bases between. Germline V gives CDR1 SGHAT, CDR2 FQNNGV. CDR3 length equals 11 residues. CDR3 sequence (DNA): TGTGCCAGCAGCTTCGAAAACATTCAGTACTTC. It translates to CASSFENIQYF.

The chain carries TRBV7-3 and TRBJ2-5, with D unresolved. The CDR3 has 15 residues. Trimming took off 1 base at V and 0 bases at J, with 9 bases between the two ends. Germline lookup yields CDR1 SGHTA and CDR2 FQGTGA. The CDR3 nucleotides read TGTGCCAGCAGCTTAATGGCCGAGGACCAAGAGACCCAGTACTTC. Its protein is CASSLMAEDQETQYF.

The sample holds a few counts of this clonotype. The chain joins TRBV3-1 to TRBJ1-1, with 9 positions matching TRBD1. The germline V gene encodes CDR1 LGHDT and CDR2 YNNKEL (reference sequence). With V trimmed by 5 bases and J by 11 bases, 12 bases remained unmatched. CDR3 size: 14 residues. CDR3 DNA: TGTGCCAGCAGCTCCCACCGGGACAGGGTCACGGCTTTCTTT. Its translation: CASSSHRDRVTAFF.

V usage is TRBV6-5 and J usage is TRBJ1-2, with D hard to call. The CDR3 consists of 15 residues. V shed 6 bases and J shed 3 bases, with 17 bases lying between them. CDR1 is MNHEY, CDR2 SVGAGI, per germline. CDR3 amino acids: CASRSSPRADYGYTF. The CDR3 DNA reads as TGTGCCAGCAGGTCGTCCCCGCGGGCGGACTATGGCTACACCTTC.

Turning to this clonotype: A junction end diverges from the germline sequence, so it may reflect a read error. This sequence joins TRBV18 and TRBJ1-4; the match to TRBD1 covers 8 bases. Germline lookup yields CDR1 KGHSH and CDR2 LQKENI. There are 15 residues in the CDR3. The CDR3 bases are TGTGCCAACTCACCCCGAGGACAGGGTAATGAAAAACTGTTTTTT. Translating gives CANSPRGQGNEKLFF.

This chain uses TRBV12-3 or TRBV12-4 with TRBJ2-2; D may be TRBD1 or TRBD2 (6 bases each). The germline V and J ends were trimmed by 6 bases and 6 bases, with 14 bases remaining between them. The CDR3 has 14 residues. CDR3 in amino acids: CASSPWGAAGELFF. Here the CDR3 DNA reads TGTGCCAGCAGCCCGTGGGGGGCCGCCGGGGAGCTGTTTTTT.

This CDR3 is CASSFSHPLNGGSQSPYEQYF. CDR3 nucleotide sequence: TGCGCCAGCAGTTTTTCTCACCCCCTCAACGGCGGGAGTCAGTCTCCCTACGAGCAGTACTTC. The chain couples TRBV5-1 to TRBJ2-7; 7 nucleotides agree with TRBD2. This CDR3 has 21 amino acids. V shed 5 bases, J shed 2 bases, and the junction held 28 bases outside the gene matches. CDR1 is SGHRS, CDR2 YFSETQ, per germline.

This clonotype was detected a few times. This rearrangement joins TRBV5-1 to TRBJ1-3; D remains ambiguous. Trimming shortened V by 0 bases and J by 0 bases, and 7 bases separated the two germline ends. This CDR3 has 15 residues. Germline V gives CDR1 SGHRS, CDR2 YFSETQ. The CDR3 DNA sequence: TGCGCCAGCAGCTTGGAGGCAGCCTCTGGAAACACCATATATTTT. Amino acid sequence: CASSLEAASGNTIYF.

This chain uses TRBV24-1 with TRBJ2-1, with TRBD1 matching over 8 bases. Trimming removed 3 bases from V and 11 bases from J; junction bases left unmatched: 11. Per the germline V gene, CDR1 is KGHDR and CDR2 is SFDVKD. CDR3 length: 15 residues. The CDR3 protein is CATSDHPTDRGKQFF. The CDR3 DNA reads TGTGCCACCAGTGATCATCCTACAGACAGGGGAAAGCAGTTCTTC.

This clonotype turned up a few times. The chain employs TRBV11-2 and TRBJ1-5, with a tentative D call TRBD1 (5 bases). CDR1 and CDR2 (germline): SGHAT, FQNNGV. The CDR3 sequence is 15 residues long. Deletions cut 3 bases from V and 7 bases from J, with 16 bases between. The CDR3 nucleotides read TGTGCCAGCAGCTTTTCCGGGACGGGGGAGCAGCCCCAGCATTTT. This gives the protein CASSFSGTGEQPQHF.

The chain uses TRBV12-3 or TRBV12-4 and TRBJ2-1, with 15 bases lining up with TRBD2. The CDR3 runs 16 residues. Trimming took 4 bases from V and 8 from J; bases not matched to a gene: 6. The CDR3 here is CASSSSGTSGRHEQFF. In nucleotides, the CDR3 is TGTGCCAGCAGTTCATCCGGGACTAGCGGGAGGCATGAGCAGTTCTTC.

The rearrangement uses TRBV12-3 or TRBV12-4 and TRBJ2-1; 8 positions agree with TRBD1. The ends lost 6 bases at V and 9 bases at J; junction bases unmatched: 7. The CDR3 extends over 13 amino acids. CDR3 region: CASSLDRGSEQFF. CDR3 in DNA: TGTGCCAGCAGCCTAGACAGGGGAAGTGAGCAGTTCTTC.

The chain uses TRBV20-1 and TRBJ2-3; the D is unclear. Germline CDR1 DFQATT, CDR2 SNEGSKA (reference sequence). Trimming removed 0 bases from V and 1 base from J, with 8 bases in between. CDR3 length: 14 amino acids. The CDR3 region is CSARDQPGTDTQYF. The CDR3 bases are TGCAGTGCTAGAGATCAGCCAGGCACAGATACGCAGTATTTT.

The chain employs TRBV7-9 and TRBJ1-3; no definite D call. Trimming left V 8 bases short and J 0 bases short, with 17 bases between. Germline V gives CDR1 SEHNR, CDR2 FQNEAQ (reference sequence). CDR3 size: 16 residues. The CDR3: CASPDPLRGSGNTIYF. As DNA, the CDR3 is TGTGCCAGCCCTGATCCCTTACGGGGCTCTGGAAACACCATATATTTT.

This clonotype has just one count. CDR3 region: CASSPGRGTEAFF. CDR3 in DNA: TGTGCCAGCAGTCCGGGGAGGGGAACTGAAGCTTTCTTT. The chain recombines TRBV28 with TRBJ1-1; tentative D call: TRBD1 (5 bases). Trimming removed 5 bases from V and 5 bases from J, with 12 bases in between. This CDR3 spans 13 amino acids. Germline V gene sequence: CDR1 MDHEN, CDR2 SYDVKM.

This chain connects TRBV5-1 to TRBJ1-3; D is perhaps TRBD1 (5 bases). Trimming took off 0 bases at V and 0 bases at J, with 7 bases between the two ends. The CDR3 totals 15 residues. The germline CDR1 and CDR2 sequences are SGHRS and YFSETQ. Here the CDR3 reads CASSLADSSGNTIYF. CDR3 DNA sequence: TGCGCCAGCAGCTTGGCTGACAGCTCTGGAAACACCATATATTTT.

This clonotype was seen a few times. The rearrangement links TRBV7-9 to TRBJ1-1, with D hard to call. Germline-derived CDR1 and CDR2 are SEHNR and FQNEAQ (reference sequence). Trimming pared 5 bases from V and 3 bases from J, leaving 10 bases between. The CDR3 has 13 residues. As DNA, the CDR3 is TGTGCCAGCAGCCCGTTTTGGGACACTGAAGCTTTCTTT. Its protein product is CASSPFWDTEAFF. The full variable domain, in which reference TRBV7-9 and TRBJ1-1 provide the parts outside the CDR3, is DTGVSQNPRHKITKRGQNVTFRCDPISEHNRLYWYRQTLGQGPEFLTYFQNEAQLEKSRLLSDRFSAERPKGSFSTLEIQRTEQGDSAMYLCASSPFWDTEAFFGQGTRLTVV.

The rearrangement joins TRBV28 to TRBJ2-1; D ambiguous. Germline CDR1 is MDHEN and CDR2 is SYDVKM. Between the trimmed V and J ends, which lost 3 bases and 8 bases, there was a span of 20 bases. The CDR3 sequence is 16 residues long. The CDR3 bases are TGTGCCAGCAGTTTCCGCAGGCTGGCCAGCATCCATGAGCAGTTCTTC. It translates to CASSFRRLASIHEQFF.

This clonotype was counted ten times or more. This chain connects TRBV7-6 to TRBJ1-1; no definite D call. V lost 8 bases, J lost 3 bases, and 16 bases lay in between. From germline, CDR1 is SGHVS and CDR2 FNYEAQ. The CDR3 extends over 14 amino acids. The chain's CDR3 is CASSLLNEDTEAFF. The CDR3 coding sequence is TGTGCCAGCTCCCTTCTAAATGAGGACACTGAAGCTTTCTTT.

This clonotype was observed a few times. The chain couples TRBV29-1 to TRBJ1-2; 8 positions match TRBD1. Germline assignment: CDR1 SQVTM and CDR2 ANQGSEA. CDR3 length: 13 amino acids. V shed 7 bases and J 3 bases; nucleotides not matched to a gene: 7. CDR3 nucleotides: TGCAGCGCCCTGAAGGACAGGGACTATGGCTACACCTTC. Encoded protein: CSALKDRDYGYTF.

The CDR3 sequence: CASSQEEGDQPQHF. The CDR3 DNA reads as TGTGCCAGCAGCCAAGAGGAAGGGGATCAGCCCCAGCATTTT. This chain connects TRBV4-2 to TRBJ1-5, with D possibly TRBD1 on 5 matching bases. Per germline, CDR1 LGHNA and CDR2 YNFKEQ. V was clipped by 0 bases and J by 5 bases, with 8 bases between them. This CDR3 contains 14 residues.

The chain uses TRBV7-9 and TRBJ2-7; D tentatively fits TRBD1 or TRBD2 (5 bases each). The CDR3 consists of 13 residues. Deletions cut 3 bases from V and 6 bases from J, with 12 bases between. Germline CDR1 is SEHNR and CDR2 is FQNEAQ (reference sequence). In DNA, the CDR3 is TGTGCCAGCAGCTTGGGACCGACTGCCGAGCAGTACTTC. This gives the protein CASSLGPTAEQYF.

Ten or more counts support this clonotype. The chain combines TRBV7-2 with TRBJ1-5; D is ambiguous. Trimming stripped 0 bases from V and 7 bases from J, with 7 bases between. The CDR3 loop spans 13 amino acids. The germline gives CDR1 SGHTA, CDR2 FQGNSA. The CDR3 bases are TGTGCCAGCAGCTTAGCGGGCGGACAGCCCCAGCATTTT. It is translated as CASSLAGGQPQHF.

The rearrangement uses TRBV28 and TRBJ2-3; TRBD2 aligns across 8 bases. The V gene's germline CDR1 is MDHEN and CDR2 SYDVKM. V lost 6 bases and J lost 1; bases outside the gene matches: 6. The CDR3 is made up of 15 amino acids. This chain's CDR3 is CASRELAERTDTQYF. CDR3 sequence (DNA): TGTGCCAGCAGGGAACTAGCGGAGCGCACAGATACGCAGTATTTT.

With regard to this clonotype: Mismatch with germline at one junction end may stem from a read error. The CDR3 sequence is CASSPPRGLKTEAFF. The CDR3 DNA sequence: TGTGCCAGCTCACCACCCCGGGGGCTGAAAACTGAAGCTTTCTTT. V usage is TRBV18 and J usage is TRBJ1-1; perhaps TRBD1 as D (6 bases). This CDR3 is 15 amino acids long. Per germline, CDR1 KGHSH and CDR2 LQKENI.

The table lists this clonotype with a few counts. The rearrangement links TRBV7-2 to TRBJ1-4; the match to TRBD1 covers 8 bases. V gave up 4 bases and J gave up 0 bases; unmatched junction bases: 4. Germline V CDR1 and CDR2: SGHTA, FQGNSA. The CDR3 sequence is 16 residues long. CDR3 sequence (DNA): TGTGCCAGCAGCTCGGACAGGGCTGCAACTAATGAAAAACTGTTTTTT. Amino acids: CASSSDRAATNEKLFF.

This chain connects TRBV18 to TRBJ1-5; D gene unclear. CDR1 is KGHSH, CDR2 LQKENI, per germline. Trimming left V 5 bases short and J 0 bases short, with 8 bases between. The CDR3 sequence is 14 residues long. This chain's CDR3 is CASSTGYSNQPQHF. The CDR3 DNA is TGTGCCAGCTCAACCGGCTATAGCAATCAGCCCCAGCATTTT. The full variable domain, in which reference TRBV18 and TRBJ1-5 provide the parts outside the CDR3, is NAGVMQNPRHLVRRRGQEARLRCSPMKGHSHVYWYRQLPEEGLKFMVYLQKENIIDESGMPKERFSAEFPKEGPSILRIQQVVRGDSAAYFCASSTGYSNQPQHFGDGTRLSIL.

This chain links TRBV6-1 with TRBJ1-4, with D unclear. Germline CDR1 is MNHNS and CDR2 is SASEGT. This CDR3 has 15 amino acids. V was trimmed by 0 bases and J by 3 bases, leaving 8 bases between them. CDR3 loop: CASSEANGPNEKLFF. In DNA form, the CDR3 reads TGTGCCAGCAGTGAAGCGAATGGACCTAATGAAAAACTGTTTTTT.